This TCR beta chain was observed in a study of PD-1 blockade in mismatch repair-deficient tumors. The wider study: All were previously treated, progressing patients with 12 mismatch repair-deficient cancer types. Broader study findings: After pembrolizumab, tumor-resident clones rose rapidly, then generally contracted before radiologic responses.

Generated by immunoSEQ multiplex PCR, the TCRdb table keeps only in-frame clones and is missing some. The table includes some 120,000 clones, 70% to 90% detected once. Mismatch repair deficiency was confirmed in all patients, by PCR or immunohistochemistry. TCRs were sequenced from three patients responding to pembrolizumab. On this clone: Its antigen is not known.

V dropped 1 base and J dropped 5 bases, with 15 bases sitting between them. CDR1 and CDR2 (germline): SNHLY, FYNNEI. The CDR3 spans 15 residues. The starting material was peripheral blood, obtained 44 weeks after starting pembrolizumab. V and J are TRBV2 and TRBJ2-7; possibly TRBD1 for D (5 bases). The source is an adult with mismatch repair-deficient cancer. CDR3: CASSEVQQGAHEQYF. CDR3 DNA sequence: TGTGCCAGCAGTGAAGTACAGCAGGGTGCCCACGAGCAGTACTTC.